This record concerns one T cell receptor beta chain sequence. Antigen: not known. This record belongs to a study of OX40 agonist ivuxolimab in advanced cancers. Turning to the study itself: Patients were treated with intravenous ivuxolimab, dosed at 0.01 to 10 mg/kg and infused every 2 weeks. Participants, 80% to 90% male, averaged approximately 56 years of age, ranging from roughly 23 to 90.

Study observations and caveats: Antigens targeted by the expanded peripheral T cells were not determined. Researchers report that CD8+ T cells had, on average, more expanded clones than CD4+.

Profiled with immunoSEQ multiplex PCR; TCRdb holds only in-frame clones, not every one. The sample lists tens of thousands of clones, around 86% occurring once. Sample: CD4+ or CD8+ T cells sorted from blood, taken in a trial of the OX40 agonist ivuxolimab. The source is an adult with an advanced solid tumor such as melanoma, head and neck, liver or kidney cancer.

CDR3 in DNA: TGTGCCAGCCGCGAAGGGGCCGGCGAGACCCAGTACTTC. This sequence encodes CASREGAGETQYF. V is TRBV2 and J is TRBJ2-5; perhaps TRBD1 as D (5 bases). Germline V gene sequence: CDR1 SNHLY, CDR2 FYNNEI. This CDR3 region has 13 residues. Between the trimmed V and J ends, which lost 8 bases and 5 bases, there was a span of 15 bases.